This entry is about one T cell receptor beta chain. The antigen is unknown. One junction end does not reproduce the germline sequence, and a read error may be involved. Full-length variable regions came from constant-region reverse primers plus semi-nested Nested Universal Primer A PCR. TCRdb reprocessed the 5' RACE reads via MiXCR and lists one record per CDR3 protein. The sample lists about 54,000 distinct CDR3 sequences; approximately 17% were seen once. Germline lookup yields CDR1 DFQATT and CDR2 SNEGSKA (reference sequence). The CDR3 consists of 13 residues. Purified naive CD4+ T cells were depleted of CD25+ Tregs. Study-level results: Greatest tumor Treg TCR overlap was with tumor naive CD4+ cells. The larger-cohort validation was restricted to a single TCR beta V-J rearrangement rather than whole repertoires.

This chain connects TRBV20-1 to TRBJ2-4; 7 positions match TRBD1. The sequence came from a female donor with breast cancer. Sequenced: naive CD4+ T cells sorted from blood. Subset defined: naive CD4+ T cells, CD4+CD45RA+CD25-. The CDR3 DNA reads as TGCAGTGCTAGAGATTTATCCGGGACAGCTCCAGTCTTC. As protein: CSARDLSGTAPVF.